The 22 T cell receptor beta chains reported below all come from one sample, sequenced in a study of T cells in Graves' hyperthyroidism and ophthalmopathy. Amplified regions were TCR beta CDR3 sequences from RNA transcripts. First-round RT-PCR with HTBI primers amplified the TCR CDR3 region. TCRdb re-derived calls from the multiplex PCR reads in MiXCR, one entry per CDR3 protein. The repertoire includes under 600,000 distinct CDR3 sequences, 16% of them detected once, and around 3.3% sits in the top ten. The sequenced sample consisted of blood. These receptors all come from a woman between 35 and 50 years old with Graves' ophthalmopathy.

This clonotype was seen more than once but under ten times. The CDR3 loop reads CASSLKQVNTEAFF. The CDR3 DNA is TGTGCCAGCAGCTTAAAACAGGTGAACACTGAAGCTTTCTTT. This sequence joins TRBV11-2 and TRBJ1-1, with D tentatively TRBD1 (5 bases). Trimming stripped 2 bases from V and 0 bases from J, with 7 bases between. The CDR3 is 14 amino acids. CDR1 is SGHAT, CDR2 FQNNGV, per germline.

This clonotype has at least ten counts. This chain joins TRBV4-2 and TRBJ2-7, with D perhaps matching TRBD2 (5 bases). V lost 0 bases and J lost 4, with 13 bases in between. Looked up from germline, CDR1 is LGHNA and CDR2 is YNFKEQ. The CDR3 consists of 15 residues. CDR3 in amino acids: CASSQDLLGVYEQYF. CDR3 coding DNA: TGTGCCAGCAGCCAAGATTTACTAGGAGTTTACGAGCAGTACTTC.

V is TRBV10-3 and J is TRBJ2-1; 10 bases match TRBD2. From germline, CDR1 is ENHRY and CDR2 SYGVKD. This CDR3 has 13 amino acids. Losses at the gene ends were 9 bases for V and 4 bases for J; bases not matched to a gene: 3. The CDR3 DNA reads TGTGCCATGGGTAGCGGGAGGTACAATGAGCAGTTCTTC. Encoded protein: CAMGSGRYNEQFF.

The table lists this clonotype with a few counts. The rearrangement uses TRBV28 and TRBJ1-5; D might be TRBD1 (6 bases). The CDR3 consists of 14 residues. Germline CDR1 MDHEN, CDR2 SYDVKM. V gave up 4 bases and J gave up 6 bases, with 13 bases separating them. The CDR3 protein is CASSSGGRGQPQHF. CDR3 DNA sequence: TGTGCCAGCAGTTCTGGGGGCCGGGGTCAGCCCCAGCATTTT.

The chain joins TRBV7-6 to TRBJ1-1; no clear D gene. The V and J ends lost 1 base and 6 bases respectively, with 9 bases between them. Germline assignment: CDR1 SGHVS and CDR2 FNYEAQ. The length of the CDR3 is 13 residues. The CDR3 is CASSLDRYAEAFF. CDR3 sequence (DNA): TGTGCCAGCAGCTTAGACCGATACGCTGAAGCTTTCTTT.

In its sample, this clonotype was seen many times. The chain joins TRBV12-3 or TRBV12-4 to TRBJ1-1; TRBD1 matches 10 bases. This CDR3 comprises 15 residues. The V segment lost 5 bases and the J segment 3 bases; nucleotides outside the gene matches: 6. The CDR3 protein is CASSRAGTGDTEAFF. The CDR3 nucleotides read TGTGCCAGCAGTCGTGCCGGGACAGGGGACACTGAAGCTTTCTTT.

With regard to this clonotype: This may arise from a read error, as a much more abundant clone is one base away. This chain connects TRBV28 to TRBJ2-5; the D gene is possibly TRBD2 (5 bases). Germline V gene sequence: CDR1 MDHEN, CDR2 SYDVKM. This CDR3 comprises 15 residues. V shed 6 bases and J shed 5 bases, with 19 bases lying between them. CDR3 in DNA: TGTGCCAGCAGCATCCGGACTCAGCCCGAGGAGACCCAGTACTTC. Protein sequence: CASSIRTQPEETQYF.

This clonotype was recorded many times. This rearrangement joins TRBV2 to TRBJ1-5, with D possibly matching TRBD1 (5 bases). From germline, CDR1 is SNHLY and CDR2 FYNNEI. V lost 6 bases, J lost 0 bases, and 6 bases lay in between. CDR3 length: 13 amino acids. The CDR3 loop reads CASRGDSNQPQHF. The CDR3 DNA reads TGTGCCAGCAGGGGGGATAGCAATCAGCCCCAGCATTTT.

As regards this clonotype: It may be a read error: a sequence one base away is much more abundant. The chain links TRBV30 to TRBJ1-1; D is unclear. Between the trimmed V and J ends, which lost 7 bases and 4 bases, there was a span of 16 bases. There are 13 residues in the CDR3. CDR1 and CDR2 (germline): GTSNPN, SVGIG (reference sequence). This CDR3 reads CALRRGSRTEAFF. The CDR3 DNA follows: TGTGCCTTGCGGAGAGGGTCTCGCACTGAAGCTTTCTTT.

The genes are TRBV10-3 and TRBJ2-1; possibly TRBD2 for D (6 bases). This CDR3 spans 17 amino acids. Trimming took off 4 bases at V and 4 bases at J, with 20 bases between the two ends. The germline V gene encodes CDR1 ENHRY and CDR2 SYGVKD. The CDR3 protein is CAISVTPPSGPYNEQFF. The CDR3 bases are TGTGCCATCAGTGTCACCCCTCCGAGCGGGCCGTACAATGAGCAGTTCTTC.

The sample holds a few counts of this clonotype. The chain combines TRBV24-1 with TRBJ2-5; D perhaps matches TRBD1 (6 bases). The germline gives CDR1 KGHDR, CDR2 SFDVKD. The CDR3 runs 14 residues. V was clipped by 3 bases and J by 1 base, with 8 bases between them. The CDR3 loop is CATSDGGGQETQYF. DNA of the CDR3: TGTGCCACCAGTGATGGGGGCGGCCAAGAGACCCAGTACTTC.

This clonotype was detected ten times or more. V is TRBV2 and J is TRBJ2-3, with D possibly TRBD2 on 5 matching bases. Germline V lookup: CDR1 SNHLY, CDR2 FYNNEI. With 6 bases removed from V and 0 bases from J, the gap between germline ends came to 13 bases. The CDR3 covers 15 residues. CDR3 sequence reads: CASRTRESSTDTQYF. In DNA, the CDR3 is TGTGCCAGCAGGACACGGGAAAGTAGCACAGATACGCAGTATTTT.

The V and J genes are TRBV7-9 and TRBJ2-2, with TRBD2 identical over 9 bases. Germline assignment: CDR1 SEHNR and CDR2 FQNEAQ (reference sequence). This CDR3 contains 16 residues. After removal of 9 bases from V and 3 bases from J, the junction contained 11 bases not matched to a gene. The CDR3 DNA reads TGTGCCAGTAAGACTAGCGGACGGGAGGACACCGGGGAGCTGTTTTTT. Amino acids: CASKTSGREDTGELFF.

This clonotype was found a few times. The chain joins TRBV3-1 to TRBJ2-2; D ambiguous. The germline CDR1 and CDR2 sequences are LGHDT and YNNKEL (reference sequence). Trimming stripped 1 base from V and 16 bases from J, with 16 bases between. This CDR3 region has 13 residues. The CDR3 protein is CASSQGSDGVGFF. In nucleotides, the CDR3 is TGTGCCAGCAGCCAAGGTTCCGACGGCGTGGGGTTTTTT. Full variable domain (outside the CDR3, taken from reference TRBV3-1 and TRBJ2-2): DTAVSQTPKYLVTQMGNDKSIKCEQNLGHDTMYWYKQDSKKFLKIMFSYNNKELIINETVPNRFSPKSPDKAHLNLHINSLELGDSAVYFCASSQGSDGVGFFGEGSRLTVL.

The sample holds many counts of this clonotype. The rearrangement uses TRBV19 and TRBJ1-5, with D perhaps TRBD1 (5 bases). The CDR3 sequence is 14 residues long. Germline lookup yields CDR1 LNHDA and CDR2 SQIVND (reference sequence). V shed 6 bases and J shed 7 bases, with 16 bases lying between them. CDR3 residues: CASSAGGDGQPQHF. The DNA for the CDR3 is TGTGCCAGTAGCGCGGGGGGGGACGGACAGCCCCAGCATTTT.

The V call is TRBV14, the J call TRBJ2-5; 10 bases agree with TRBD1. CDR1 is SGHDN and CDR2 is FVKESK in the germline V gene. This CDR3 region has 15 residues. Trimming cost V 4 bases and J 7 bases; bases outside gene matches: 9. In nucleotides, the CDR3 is TGTGCCAGCAGCCTCCGGGACAGGGGCGTCGGGACCCAGTACTTC. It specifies CASSLRDRGVGTQYF.

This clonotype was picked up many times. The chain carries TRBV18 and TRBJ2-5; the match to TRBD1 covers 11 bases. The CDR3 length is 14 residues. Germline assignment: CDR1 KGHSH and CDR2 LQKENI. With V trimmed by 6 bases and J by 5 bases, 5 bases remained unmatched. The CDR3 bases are TGTGCCAGCTCCTGGACAGGGGGCAAGGAGACCCAGTACTTC. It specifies CASSWTGGKETQYF.

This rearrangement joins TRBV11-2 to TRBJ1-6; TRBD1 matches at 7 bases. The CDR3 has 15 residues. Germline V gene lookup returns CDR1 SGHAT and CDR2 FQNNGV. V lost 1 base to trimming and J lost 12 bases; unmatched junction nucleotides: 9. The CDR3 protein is CASSLGRGGQRPLHF. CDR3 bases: TGTGCCAGCAGCTTAGGGCGAGGGGGACAGAGACCCCTCCACTTT. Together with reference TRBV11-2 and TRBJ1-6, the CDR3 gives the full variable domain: EAGVAQSPRYKIIEKRQSVAFWCNPISGHATLYWYQQILGQGPKLLIQFQNNGVVDDSQLPKDRFSAERLKGVDSTLKIQPAKLEDSAVYLCASSLGRGGQRPLHFGNGTRLTVT.

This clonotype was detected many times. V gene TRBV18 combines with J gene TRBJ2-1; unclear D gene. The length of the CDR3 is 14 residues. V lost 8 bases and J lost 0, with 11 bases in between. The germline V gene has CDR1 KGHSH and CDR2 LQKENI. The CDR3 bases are TGTGCCAGCGCCGCGATGAGCTCCTACAATGAGCAGTTCTTC. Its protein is CASAAMSSYNEQFF. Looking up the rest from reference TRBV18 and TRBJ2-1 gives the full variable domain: NAGVMQNPRHLVRRRGQEARLRCSPMKGHSHVYWYRQLPEEGLKFMVYLQKENIIDESGMPKERFSAEFPKEGPSILRIQQVVRGDSAAYFCASAAMSSYNEQFFGPGTRLTVL.

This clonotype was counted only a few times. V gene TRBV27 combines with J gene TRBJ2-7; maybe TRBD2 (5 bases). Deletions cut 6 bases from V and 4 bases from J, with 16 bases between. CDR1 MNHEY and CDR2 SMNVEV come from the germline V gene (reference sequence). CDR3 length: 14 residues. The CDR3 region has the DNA TGTGCCAGCAGCCGGGCATGGACTGGATACGAGCAGTACTTC. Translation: CASSRAWTGYEQYF.

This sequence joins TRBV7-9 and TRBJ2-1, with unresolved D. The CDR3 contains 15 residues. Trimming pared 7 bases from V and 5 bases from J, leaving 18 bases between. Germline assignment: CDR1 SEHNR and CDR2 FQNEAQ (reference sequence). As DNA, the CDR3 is TGTGCCAGCACCTCCTCCCGGTCACCGAACAATGAGCAGTTCTTC. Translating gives CASTSSRSPNNEQFF.

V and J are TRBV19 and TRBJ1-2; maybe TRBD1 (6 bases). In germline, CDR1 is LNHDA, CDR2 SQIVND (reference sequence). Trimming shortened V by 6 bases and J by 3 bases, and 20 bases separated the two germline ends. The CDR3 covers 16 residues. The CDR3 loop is CASSHAADSGYYGYTF. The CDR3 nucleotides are TGTGCCAGTAGCCACGCTGCGGACAGCGGCTACTATGGCTACACCTTC. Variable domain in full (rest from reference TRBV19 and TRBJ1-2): DGGITQSPKYLFRKEGQNVTLSCEQNLNHDAMYWYRQDPGQGLRLIYYSQIVNDFQKGDIAEGYSVSREKKESFPLTVTSAQKNPTAFYLCASSHAADSGYYGYTFGSGTRLTVV.